This entry is about one T cell receptor beta chain. As handled by the study authors: Using reference gene primer amplification, nucleated cell counts were estimated. Here immunoSEQ multiplex PCR was the method, and the copy in TCRdb shows in-frame clones only, minus some. D and trimming were read from the DNA, whereas the V and J calls and clone size are those reported in that table. The table shows 300,000 or so clones, with around 90% occurring only once. The sample comes from a study of blood T cell repertoires in COVID-19. The CDR3 loop spans 15 amino acids. V gave up 2 bases and J gave up 0 bases, with 8 bases separating them. Germline-derived CDR1 and CDR2 are PRHDT and FYEKMQ (reference sequence).

The material sequenced was PBMCs or T cells enriched from blood (not recorded which). The chain carries TRBV13 and TRBJ1-3; no definite D call. This TCR derives from a woman in her thirties who had recovered from COVID-19. CDR3 loop: CASSLSRSSGNTIYF. The CDR3 DNA reads as TGTGCCAGCAGCTTAAGCCGTAGCTCTGGAAACACCATATATTTT.